This T cell receptor beta chain was profiled in a study of T cells after posttransplantation cyclophosphamide. This clone was counted at least ten times. Its target is not known. Germline V gene sequence: CDR1 SGHTA, CDR2 FQGNSA. The CDR3 length is 11 residues. Some clones are missing from TCRdb's copy, which holds only in-frame ones; the method was immunoSEQ multiplex PCR. This sample carries under 45,000 clones and no singletons, and about 6% goes to the top ten. Findings and caveats of the study: Donor CD8+ memory clones often dominated recipient blood repertoires at later times. Recipient CMV seropositivity and CMV reactivation strongly tracked TRB clonality. Tissue-infiltrating T cells from skin or gut overlapped little with blood T cells.

Peripheral blood was collected from the related graft donor on the marrow donation day. Sequencing used PBMCs. This receptor was taken from a man aged 25 to 45 in good health and a related stem cell transplant donor. The chain uses TRBV7-2 and TRBJ1-2; perhaps TRBD1 as D (5 bases). The CDR3 nucleotides read TGTGTCAGTGGGGGGAACTATGGCTACACCTTC. This gives the protein CVSGGNYGYTF. The complete variable domain, with remaining parts taken from reference TRBV7-2 and TRBJ1-2, reads GAGVSQSPSNKVTEKGKDVELRCDPISGHTALYWYRQSLGQGLEFLIYFQGNSAPDKSGLPSDRFSAERTGGSVSTLTIQRTQQEDSAVYLCVSGGNYGYTFGSGTRLTVV.